Below, one T cell receptor beta chain is given with its context. It was with a sample-barcoded 5' primer and a J-beta primer mix that a second PCR of about 7 to 12 cycles was run. TCRdb called the 5' RACE reads again in MiXCR, with one record for every CDR3 protein. The sample holds 1.5 million to 2 million distinct CDR3 sequences, roughly 49% seen once. This sample is part of a study of blood T cells in healthy people across ages. Germline CDR1 is KGHDR and CDR2 is SFDVKD. After removal of 12 bases from V and 4 bases from J, the junction contained 12 bases not matched to a gene. This CDR3 spans 14 amino acids.

The chain uses TRBV24-1 and TRBJ2-5; 8 nucleotides agree with TRBD2. The sample comprised blood. The sequence derives from a middle-aged woman in good health. The DNA of the CDR3 is TGTGCCGCCGGGGGGGCGGGGGGAATAGAGACCCAGTACTTC. Protein: CAAGGAGGIETQYF.